This TCR beta chain stems from a study of T cell responses to AZD1222 COVID-19 vaccine. Study as a whole: Combined were second doses at about 4 or about 12 weeks.

Germline V lookup: CDR1 MDHEN, CDR2 SYDVKM. Trimming took off 4 bases at V and 2 bases at J, with 11 bases between the two ends. CDR3 length: 14 amino acids. Overall study results and limits: Donor demographics were predominantly white British with a female majority; clonal diversity may be underestimated. Reportedly, nearly half the spike-specific TCRs target unmutated variant regions.

The method was immunoSEQ multiplex PCR; TCRdb's version includes in-frame clones alone and lacks a portion of them. The sample records 82,000 or so clones, around nine tenths being singletons. With respect to this clone: Its antigen is currently unknown.

The sample here was peripheral blood, taken on day 0 of AZD1222 vaccination. V and J are TRBV28 and TRBJ1-2; D possibly corresponds to TRBD1 (6 bases). The clonotype comes from an adult in good health. The CDR3 DNA is TGTGCCAGCAGTTCCAGGGGAAAAAACTATGGCTACACCTTC. Its translation: CASSSRGKNYGYTF.